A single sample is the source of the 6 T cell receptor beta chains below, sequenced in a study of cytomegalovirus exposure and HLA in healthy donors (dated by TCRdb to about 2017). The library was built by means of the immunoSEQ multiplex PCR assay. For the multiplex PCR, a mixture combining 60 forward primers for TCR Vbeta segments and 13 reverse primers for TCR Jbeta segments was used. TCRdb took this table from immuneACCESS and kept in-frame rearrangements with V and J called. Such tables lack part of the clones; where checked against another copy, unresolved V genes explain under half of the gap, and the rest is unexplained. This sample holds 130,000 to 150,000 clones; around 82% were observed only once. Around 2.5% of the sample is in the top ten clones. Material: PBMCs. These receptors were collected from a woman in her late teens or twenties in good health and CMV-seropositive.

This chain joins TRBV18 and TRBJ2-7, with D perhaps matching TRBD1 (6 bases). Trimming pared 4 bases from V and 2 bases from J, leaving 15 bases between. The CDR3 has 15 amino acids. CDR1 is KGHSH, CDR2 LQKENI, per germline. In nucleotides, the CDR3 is TGTGCCAGCTCACTAATGGGACAAAACACCTACGAGCAGTACTTC. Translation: CASSLMGQNTYEQYF.

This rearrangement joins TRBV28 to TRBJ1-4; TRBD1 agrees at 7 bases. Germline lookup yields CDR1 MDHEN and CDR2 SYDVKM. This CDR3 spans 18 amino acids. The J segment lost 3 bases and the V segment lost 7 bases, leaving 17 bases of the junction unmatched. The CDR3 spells CASTPPRQGERANEKLFF. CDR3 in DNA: TGTGCCAGCACACCTCCACGACAGGGAGAGCGAGCTAATGAAAAACTGTTTTTT. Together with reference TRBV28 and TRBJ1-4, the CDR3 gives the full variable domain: DVKVTQSSRYLVKRTGEKVFLECVQDMDHENMFWYRQDPGLGLRLIYFSYDVKMKEKGDIPEGYSVSREKKERFSLILESASTNQTSMYLCASTPPRQGERANEKLFFGSGTQLSVL.

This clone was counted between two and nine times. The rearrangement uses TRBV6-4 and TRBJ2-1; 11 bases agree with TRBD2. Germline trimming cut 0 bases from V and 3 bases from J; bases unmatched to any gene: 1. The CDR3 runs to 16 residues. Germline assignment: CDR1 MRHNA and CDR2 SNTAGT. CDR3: CASSDSTSGDYNEQFF. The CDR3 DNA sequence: TGTGCCAGCAGTGACTCGACTAGCGGGGACTACAATGAGCAGTTCTTC.

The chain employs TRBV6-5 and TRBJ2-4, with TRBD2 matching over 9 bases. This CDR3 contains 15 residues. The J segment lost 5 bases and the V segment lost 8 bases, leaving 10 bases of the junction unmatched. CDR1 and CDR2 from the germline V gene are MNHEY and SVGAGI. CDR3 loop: CASSRGRGGENIQYF. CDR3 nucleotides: TGTGCCAGCTCAAGGGGGCGGGGGGGCGAAAACATTCAGTACTTC.

In nucleotides, the CDR3 is TGTGCCAGCAGCTCGGGACAGGGGGACTATGGCTACACCTTC. Protein: CASSSGQGDYGYTF. This chain joins TRBV7-8 and TRBJ1-2, with 11 bases aligning to TRBD1. Germline CDR1 reads SGHVS; CDR2 reads FQNEAQ. This CDR3 spans 14 amino acids. V trimming: 4 bases; J trimming: 3 bases; junction bases outside the gene matches: 1.

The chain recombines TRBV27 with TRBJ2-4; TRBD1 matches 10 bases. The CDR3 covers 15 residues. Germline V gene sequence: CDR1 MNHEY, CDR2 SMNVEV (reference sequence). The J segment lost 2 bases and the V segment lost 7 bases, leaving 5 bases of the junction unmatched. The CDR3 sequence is CASTWTGGSKNIQYF. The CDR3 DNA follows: TGTGCCAGCACCTGGACAGGGGGGTCCAAAAACATTCAGTACTTC.